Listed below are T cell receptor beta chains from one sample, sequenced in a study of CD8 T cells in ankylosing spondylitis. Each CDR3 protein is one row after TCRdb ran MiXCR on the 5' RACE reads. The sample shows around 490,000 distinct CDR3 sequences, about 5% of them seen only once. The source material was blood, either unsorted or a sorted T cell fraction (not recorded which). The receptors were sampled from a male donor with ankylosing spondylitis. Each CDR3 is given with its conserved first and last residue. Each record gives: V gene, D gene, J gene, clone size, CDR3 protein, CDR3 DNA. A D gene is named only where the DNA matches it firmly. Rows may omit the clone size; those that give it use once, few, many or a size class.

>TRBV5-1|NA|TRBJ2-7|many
CASSLVTDDNEQYF
TGCGCCAGCAGCTTGGTAACTGACGACAACGAGCAGTACTTC
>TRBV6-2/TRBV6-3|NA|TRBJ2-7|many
CASSYSWGGAYEQYF
TGTGCCAGCAGTTACTCATGGGGCGGAGCCTACGAGCAGTACTTC
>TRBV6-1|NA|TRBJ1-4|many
CAARVFATNEKLFF
TGTGCCGCTCGGGTGTTTGCAACTAATGAAAAACTGTTTTTT
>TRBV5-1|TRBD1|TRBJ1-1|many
CASSLAGTGWDTEAFF
TGCGCCAGCAGCTTGGCCGGGACAGGGTGGGACACTGAAGCTTTCTTT
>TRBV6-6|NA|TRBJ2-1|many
CASSRDQGEQFF
TGTGCCAGCAGTCGCGACCAGGGTGAGCAGTTCTTC
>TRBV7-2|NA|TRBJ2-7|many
CASSLVAGAIYEQYF
TGTGCCAGCAGCTTAGTTGCGGGGGCTATCTACGAGCAGTACTTC
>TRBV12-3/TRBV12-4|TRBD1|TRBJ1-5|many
CASSPRSGTVSNQPQHF
TGTGCCAGCAGCCCTAGATCCGGGACAGTTAGCAATCAGCCCCAGCATTTT
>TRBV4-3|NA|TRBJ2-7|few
CASSQDIRVEEQYF
TGCGCCAGCAGCCAAGATATCCGGGTAGAGGAGCAGTACTTC
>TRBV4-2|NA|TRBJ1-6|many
CASSQADYYSPLHF
TGTGCCAGCAGCCAAGCGGATTATTATTCACCCCTCCACTTT
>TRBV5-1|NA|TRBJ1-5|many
CASSRDGAGQPQHF
TGCGCCAGCAGTCGGGACGGGGCCGGACAGCCCCAGCATTTT
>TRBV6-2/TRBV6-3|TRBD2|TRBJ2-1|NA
CASSYAGGNGEQFF
TGTGCCAGCAGTTATGCGGGGGGGAACGGTGAGCAGTTCTTC
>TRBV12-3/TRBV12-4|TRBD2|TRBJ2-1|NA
CASSLGSRSGRRNEQFF
TGTGCCAGCAGTTTAGGATCCCGTAGCGGGAGGAGGAATGAGCAGTTCTTC
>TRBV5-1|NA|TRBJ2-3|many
CASAPADNTDTQYF
TGCGCCAGCGCCCCAGCGGATAACACAGATACGCAGTATTTT
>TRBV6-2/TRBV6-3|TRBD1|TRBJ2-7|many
CASRGRPGQASYEQYF
TGTGCCAGCAGAGGTAGACCGGGACAGGCCTCCTACGAGCAGTACTTC
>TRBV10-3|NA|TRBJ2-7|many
CAIRTDRGATSGQYF
TGTGCCATCAGGACGGACCGGGGGGCTACATCAGGGCAGTACTTC
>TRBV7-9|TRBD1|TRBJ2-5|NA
CASRPTGGSQATQYF
TGTGCCAGCAGACCGACAGGGGGCTCTCAGGCGACCCAGTACTTC
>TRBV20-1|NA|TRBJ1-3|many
CSARPSGLSGGNTIYF
TGCAGTGCTAGACCATCGGGTTTATCTGGTGGAAACACCATATATTTT
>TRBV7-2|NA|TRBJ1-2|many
CASSPGPRYGYTF
TGTGCCAGCAGTCCGGGGCCGCGATATGGCTACACCTTC
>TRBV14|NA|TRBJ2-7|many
CASSLQAPGGYSYEQYF
TGTGCCAGCAGCCTCCAAGCCCCAGGAGGGTACTCCTACGAGCAGTACTTC
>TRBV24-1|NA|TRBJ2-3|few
CATSDLGGGDTQYF
TGTGCCACCAGTGATTTGGGTGGGGGAGATACGCAGTATTTT
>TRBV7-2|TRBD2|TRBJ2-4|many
CASSLASAGGGKRNIQYF
TGTGCCAGCAGCTTAGCGTCGGCGGGGGGCGGGAAGAGGAACATTCAGTACTTC
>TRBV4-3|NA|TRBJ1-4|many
CASSQEGRSNEKLFF
TGCGCCAGCAGCCAAGAGGGAAGGTCTAATGAAAAACTGTTTTTT
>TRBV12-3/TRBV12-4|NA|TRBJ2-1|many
CASSLGFRTEQFF
TGTGCCAGCAGTTTAGGTTTTCGGACAGAGCAGTTCTTC
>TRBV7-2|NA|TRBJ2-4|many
CASSLGWRPGAKNIQYF
TGTGCCAGCAGCTTAGGCTGGCGGCCTGGAGCCAAAAACATTCAGTACTTC
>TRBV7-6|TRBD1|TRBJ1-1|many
CASSLDPGGLTEAFF
TGTGCCAGCAGCTTAGACCCAGGGGGCTTGACTGAAGCTTTCTTT
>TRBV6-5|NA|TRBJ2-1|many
CASSTSRLSYNEQFF
TGTGCCAGCAGTACTTCCCGCCTTTCCTACAATGAGCAGTTCTTC
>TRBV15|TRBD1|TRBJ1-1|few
CATSRDRGLLNTEAFF
TGTGCCACCAGCAGGGACAGGGGCCTTTTGAACACTGAAGCTTTCTTT
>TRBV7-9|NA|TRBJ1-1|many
CASSLIGNAEAFF
TGTGCCAGCAGCTTAATCGGGAATGCTGAAGCTTTCTTT
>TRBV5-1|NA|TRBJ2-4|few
CASSLVSGKGDIQYF
TGCGCCAGCAGCTTGGTATCAGGAAAGGGGGACATTCAGTACTTC
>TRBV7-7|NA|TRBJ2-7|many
CASSLGYEDEQYF
TGTGCTAGCAGCTTAGGTTACGAGGACGAGCAGTACTTC
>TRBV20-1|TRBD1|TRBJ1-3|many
CSATGQGRNTIYF
TGCAGTGCTACAGGACAGGGAAGGAACACCATATATTTT
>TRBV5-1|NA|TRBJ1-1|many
CASSFLGRQETEAFF
TGCGCCAGCAGCTTCCTTGGGCGGCAAGAGACTGAAGCTTTCTTT
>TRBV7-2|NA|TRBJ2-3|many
CASSLRKGGATDTQYF
TGTGCCAGCAGCCTCCGGAAAGGAGGGGCCACAGATACGCAGTATTTT
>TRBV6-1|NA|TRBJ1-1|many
CASRHRRNTEAFF
TGTGCCAGCAGACACCGTCGGAACACTGAAGCTTTCTTT
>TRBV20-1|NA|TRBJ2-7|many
CSASYRAPKEQYF
TGCAGTGCTAGTTACCGGGCCCCCAAGGAGCAGTACTTC
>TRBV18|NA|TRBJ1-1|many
CASSPGGDTEAFF
TGTGCCAGCTCACCGGGGGGGGACACTGAAGCTTTCTTT
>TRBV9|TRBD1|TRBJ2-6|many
CASSARDRGASGANVLTF
TGTGCCAGCAGCGCAAGGGACAGGGGGGCGTCTGGGGCCAACGTCCTGACTTTC
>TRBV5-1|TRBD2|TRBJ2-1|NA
CASSLEPRGGRSGEQFF
TGCGCCAGCAGCTTGGAACCTCGGGGGGGCAGGTCCGGTGAGCAGTTCTTC
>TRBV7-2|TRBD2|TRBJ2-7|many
CASGRDGNSYEQYF
TGTGCCAGCGGGAGGGACGGAAACTCCTACGAGCAGTACTTC
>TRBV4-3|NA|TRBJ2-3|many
CASSQARGGPDTQYF
TGCGCCAGCAGCCAAGCCAGGGGGGGGCCGGATACGCAGTATTTT
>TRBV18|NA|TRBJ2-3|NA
CASSAEERTQYF
TGTGCCAGCTCAGCCGAAGAGCGCACGCAGTATTTT
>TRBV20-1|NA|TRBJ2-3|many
CSARDSTARRFDTQYF
TGCAGTGCTAGAGATAGCACAGCTCGCAGGTTCGATACGCAGTATTTT
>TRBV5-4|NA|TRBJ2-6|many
CASSFGGISGANVLTF
TGTGCCAGCAGCTTCGGAGGGATTAGTGGGGCCAACGTCCTGACTTTC
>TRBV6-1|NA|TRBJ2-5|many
CASSALGGEEKTQYF
TGTGCCAGCAGCGCCCTGGGGGGCGAGGAAAAGACCCAGTACTTC
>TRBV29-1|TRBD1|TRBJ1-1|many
CSVTGGREAFF
TGCAGCGTGACAGGGGGGCGTGAAGCTTTCTTT
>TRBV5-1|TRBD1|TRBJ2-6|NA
CASSFRQGRAGANVLTF
TGCGCCAGCAGCTTTAGACAGGGCAGGGCTGGGGCCAACGTCCTGACTTTC
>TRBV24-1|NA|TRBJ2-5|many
CATSDRGRAETQYF
TGTGCCACCAGTGATAGAGGACGGGCGGAGACCCAGTACTTC
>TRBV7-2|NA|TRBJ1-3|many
CASSLALRQGNTIYF
TGTGCCAGCAGCTTAGCGCTCAGACAGGGAAACACCATATATTTT
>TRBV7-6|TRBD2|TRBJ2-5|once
CASSPRASGGETQYF
TGTGCCAGCAGCCCCCGGGCTAGCGGGGGGGAGACCCAGTACTTC
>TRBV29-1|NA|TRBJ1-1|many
CSVEGQNTEAFF
TGCAGCGTTGAGGGACAGAACACTGAAGCTTTCTTT
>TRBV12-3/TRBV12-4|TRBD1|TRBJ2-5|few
CASRNGTGGRQETQYF
TGTGCCAGCAGGAATGGGACAGGGGGCCGGCAAGAGACCCAGTACTTC
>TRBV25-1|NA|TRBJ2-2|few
CASQGGNRITGELFF
TGTGCCAGCCAGGGGGGAAACCGAATCACCGGGGAGCTGTTTTTT
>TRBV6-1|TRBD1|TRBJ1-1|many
CASSDLTGAYEAFF
TGTGCCAGCAGTGACCTGACAGGGGCCTATGAAGCTTTCTTT